This TCR beta chain was identified in a study of shared clonotypes between healthy human individuals. Study overall: Three plates each covered CD4 naive and memory; CD8 naive two, CD8 memory one.

V lost 0 bases to trimming and J lost 2 bases, with 11 bases between them. CDR1 is SGHVS, CDR2 FQNEAQ, per germline. The CDR3 extends over 15 amino acids. Study-level results: Inspection by rarefaction showed sorted-subset sequencing to be incomplete despite large depth. Relative to clonotypes present in all four donors, those not shared had lower generation probabilities.

Turning to this clone: What it binds is unknown.

Researchers divided each subset's genomic DNA evenly across several immunoSEQ plates. Measured with immunoSEQ multiplex PCR; TCRdb has only the in-frame clones, and not every one. The profile shows roughly 2,300,000 clones, around 90% of them singletons. Sequenced: naive CD4+ T cells from PBMCs. Subset indicated: CD45RA+ positively selected. The chain couples TRBV7-8 to TRBJ2-7; D gene uncertain. The clonotype was recovered from a man between 18 and 29 years old in good health. Some clones in this sample may be carry-over from other donors' samples. This chain's CDR3 is CASSLAGSRTYEQYF. The CDR3 DNA is TGTGCCAGCAGCTTAGCCGGCTCGCGTACCTACGAGCAGTACTTC.